Presented here are 16 T cell receptor beta chains from one specimen sequenced in a study of CD8 T cells in Susac syndrome. Random hexamers served to reverse transcribe roughly 0.5 to 1 ug RNA. MiXCR, run by TCRdb on the immunoSEQ multiplex PCR reads, gives a single entry per CDR3 protein. The sample includes about 70,000 distinct CDR3 sequences, 95% to 96% of them seen just once. The sample consisted of CD4+ T cells from PBMCs. The receptors originated from a human donor with multiple sclerosis.

CDR3 in DNA: TGTGCCAGCAGTTTAGGGGTGTCTGAGCAGTTCTTC. Protein sequence: CASSLGVSEQFF. The chain carries TRBV28 and TRBJ2-1, with unresolved D. The CDR3 is 12 amino acids. V was pared by 2 bases and J by 9 bases, with 8 bases between. Germline-derived CDR1 and CDR2 are MDHEN and SYDVKM.

V is TRBV18 and J is TRBJ1-4; D is uncertain. The CDR3 is 14 amino acids. Trimming shortened V by 3 bases and J by 8 bases, and 13 bases separated the two germline ends. Germline-derived CDR1 and CDR2 are KGHSH and LQKENI. CDR3 sequence reads: CASSPIQFGEKLFF. CDR3 sequence (DNA): TGTGCCAGCTCACCGATCCAGTTCGGGGAAAAACTGTTTTTT. Using reference TRBV18 and TRBJ1-4 for the parts outside the CDR3, the full variable domain is NAGVMQNPRHLVRRRGQEARLRCSPMKGHSHVYWYRQLPEEGLKFMVYLQKENIIDESGMPKERFSAEFPKEGPSILRIQQVVRGDSAAYFCASSPIQFGEKLFFGSGTQLSVL.

The CDR3 reads CASRGGTTRETQYF. The CDR3 DNA is TGTGCCAGCAGGGGGGGGACAACTAGGGAGACCCAGTACTTC. The chain carries TRBV2 and TRBJ2-5, with D perhaps TRBD2 (7 bases). Trimming removed 6 bases from V and 5 bases from J, with 16 bases in between. Germline CDR1 and CDR2: SNHLY and FYNNEI. This CDR3 has 14 residues.

The chain joins TRBV5-6 to TRBJ2-1, with 9 positions matching TRBD1. V lost 4 bases, J lost 3 bases, and 5 bases stayed unmatched. Germline lookup yields CDR1 SGHDT and CDR2 YYEEEE. The CDR3 spans 15 residues. The CDR3 bases are TGTGCCAGCAGCCCCGGACAGGGGTTCTACAATGAGCAGTTCTTC. Translated, it gives CASSPGQGFYNEQFF.

The chain recombines TRBV20-1 with TRBJ2-1; D unclear. V was trimmed by 6 bases and J by 0 bases, leaving 12 bases between them. The CDR3 runs 14 residues. Germline assignment: CDR1 DFQATT and CDR2 SNEGSKA (reference sequence). The CDR3 sequence: CSARRASSYNEQFF. In DNA form, the CDR3 reads TGCAGTGCGAGACGGGCCAGCTCCTACAATGAGCAGTTCTTC.

This chain uses TRBV20-1 with TRBJ2-3, with TRBD2 matching 8 bases. This CDR3 spans 15 amino acids. The V segment lost 6 bases and the J segment 0 bases; nucleotides outside the gene matches: 8. CDR1 and CDR2 from the germline V gene are DFQATT and SNEGSKA (reference sequence). CDR3 in DNA: TGCAGTGCACCCAGCGGGGGAGTTAGCACAGATACGCAGTATTTT. Translating gives CSAPSGGVSTDTQYF.

This clonotype was recorded only once. The rearrangement joins TRBV20-1 to TRBJ2-7; D is ambiguous. This CDR3 region has 16 residues. Germline CDR1 DFQATT, CDR2 SNEGSKA (reference sequence). Trimming took off 2 bases at V and 3 bases at J, with 20 bases between the two ends. This CDR3 reads CSARSPSSSDFYEQYF. The DNA for the CDR3 is TGCAGTGCTAGATCACCCAGCTCCTCGGATTTCTACGAGCAGTACTTC.

The J gene is TRBJ2-3, the V gene TRBV7-2, with 16 bases matching TRBD2. Germline CDR1 SGHTA, CDR2 FQGNSA. There are 18 residues in the CDR3. Trimming removed 6 bases from V and 2 bases from J; junction bases left unmatched: 8. In nucleotides, the CDR3 is TGTGCCAGCAGTGACCCGGGACTAGCGGGGGGGACCACAGATACGCAGTATTTT. The encoded protein is CASSDPGLAGGTTDTQYF. Combining the CDR3 with reference TRBV7-2 and TRBJ2-3 gives the whole variable domain GAGVSQSPSNKVTEKGKDVELRCDPISGHTALYWYRQSLGQGLEFLIYFQGNSAPDKSGLPSDRFSAERTGGSVSTLTIQRTQQEDSAVYLCASSDPGLAGGTTDTQYFGPGTRLTVL.

The J gene is TRBJ1-3, the V gene TRBV7-2, with a possible D match to TRBD1 (6 bases). Deletions cut 5 bases from V and 4 bases from J, with 12 bases between. The germline V gene encodes CDR1 SGHTA and CDR2 FQGNSA. This CDR3 region has 14 residues. This CDR3 reads CASSPGTLGNTIYF. DNA of the CDR3: TGTGCCAGCAGCCCTGGGACACTGGGAAACACCATATATTTT.

As DNA, the CDR3 is TGTGCCAGCAGTGAAGCTGCACTAGCGGGGGTGGGAGAGACCCAGTACTTC. Translated: CASSEAALAGVGETQYF. The rearrangement joins TRBV2 to TRBJ2-5, with 11 bases fitting TRBD2. CDR1 and CDR2 from the germline V gene are SNHLY and FYNNEI. Trimming removed 0 bases from V and 4 bases from J; junction bases left unmatched: 7. The CDR3 contains 17 residues.

This chain links TRBV2 with TRBJ2-7; the match to TRBD1 covers 9 bases. CDR1 is SNHLY, CDR2 FYNNEI, per germline. Trimming took 0 bases from V and 4 from J; bases not matched to a gene: 1. The CDR3 runs 14 residues. CDR3 protein: CASSEAGQGYEQYF. Written as DNA, the CDR3 is TGTGCCAGCAGTGAAGCGGGACAGGGTTACGAGCAGTACTTC.

This chain connects TRBV5-1 to TRBJ1-5; D is undetermined. V shed 2 bases and J shed 2 bases, with 5 bases lying between them. The CDR3 runs 13 residues. CDR1 and CDR2 (germline): SGHRS, YFSETQ. This CDR3 is CASSFWGNQPQHF. The CDR3 DNA is TGCGCCAGCAGCTTTTGGGGCAATCAGCCCCAGCATTTT.

The rearrangement joins TRBV7-2 to TRBJ1-1; D unresolved. This CDR3 comprises 14 residues. Trimming removed 2 bases from V and 1 base from J, with 8 bases in between. Per germline, CDR1 SGHTA and CDR2 FQGNSA. Here the CDR3 reads CASSLIRSNTEAFF. In DNA, the CDR3 is TGTGCCAGCAGCTTAATTAGATCGAACACTGAAGCTTTCTTT.

The J gene is TRBJ2-5, the V gene TRBV10-3; TRBD1 aligns across 7 bases. Germline assignment: CDR1 ENHRY and CDR2 SYGVKD. V trimming: 7 bases; J trimming: 2 bases; junction bases outside the gene matches: 4. This CDR3 has 13 amino acids. CDR3 loop: CAIKGTAQETQYF. The CDR3 coding sequence is TGTGCCATCAAGGGGACAGCTCAAGAGACCCAGTACTTC.

The rearrangement joins TRBV20-1 to TRBJ1-1; D is uncertain. Germline CDR1 is DFQATT and CDR2 is SNEGSKA (reference sequence). CDR3 length equals 15 residues. V was clipped by 5 bases and J by 1 base, with 17 bases between them. The CDR3 coding sequence is TGCAGTGCTGGGGTGACCTCCCCAACGAACACTGAAGCTTTCTTT. This gives the protein CSAGVTSPTNTEAFF.

In the case of this clonotype: Lacking the conserved final phenylalanine or tryptophan, this CDR3 likely reflects a read error. V gene TRBV24-1 combines with J gene TRBJ1-2; the match to TRBD1 covers 9 bases. V was clipped by 3 bases and J by 7 bases; unmatched bases: 14. CDR3 length equals 17 residues. Germline V gene sequence: CDR1 KGHDR, CDR2 SFDVKD. The CDR3 DNA is TGTGCCACCAGTGATGGGGGCGGACAGGGGATCCCGTTTGGCTACACCTAC. Protein product: CATSDGGGQGIPFGYTY.